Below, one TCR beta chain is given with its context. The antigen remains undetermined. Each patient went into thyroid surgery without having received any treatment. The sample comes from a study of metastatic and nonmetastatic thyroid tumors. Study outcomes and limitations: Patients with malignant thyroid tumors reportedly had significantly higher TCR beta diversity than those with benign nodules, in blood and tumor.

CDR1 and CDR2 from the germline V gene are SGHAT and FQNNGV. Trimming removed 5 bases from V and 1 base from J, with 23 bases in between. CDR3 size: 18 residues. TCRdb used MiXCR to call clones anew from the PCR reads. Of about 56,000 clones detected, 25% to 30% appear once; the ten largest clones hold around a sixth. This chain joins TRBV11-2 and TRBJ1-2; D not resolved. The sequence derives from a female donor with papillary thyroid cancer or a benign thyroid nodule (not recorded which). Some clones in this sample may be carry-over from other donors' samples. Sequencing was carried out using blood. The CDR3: CASSPDSLRLGLNYGYTF. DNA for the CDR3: TGTGCCAGCAGCCCTGACTCCCTTCGACTGGGCCTTAACTATGGCTACACCTTC. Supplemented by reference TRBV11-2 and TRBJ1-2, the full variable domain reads EAGVAQSPRYKIIEKRQSVAFWCNPISGHATLYWYQQILGQGPKLLIQFQNNGVVDDSQLPKDRFSAERLKGVDSTLKIQPAKLEDSAVYLCASSPDSLRLGLNYGYTFGSGTRLTVV.